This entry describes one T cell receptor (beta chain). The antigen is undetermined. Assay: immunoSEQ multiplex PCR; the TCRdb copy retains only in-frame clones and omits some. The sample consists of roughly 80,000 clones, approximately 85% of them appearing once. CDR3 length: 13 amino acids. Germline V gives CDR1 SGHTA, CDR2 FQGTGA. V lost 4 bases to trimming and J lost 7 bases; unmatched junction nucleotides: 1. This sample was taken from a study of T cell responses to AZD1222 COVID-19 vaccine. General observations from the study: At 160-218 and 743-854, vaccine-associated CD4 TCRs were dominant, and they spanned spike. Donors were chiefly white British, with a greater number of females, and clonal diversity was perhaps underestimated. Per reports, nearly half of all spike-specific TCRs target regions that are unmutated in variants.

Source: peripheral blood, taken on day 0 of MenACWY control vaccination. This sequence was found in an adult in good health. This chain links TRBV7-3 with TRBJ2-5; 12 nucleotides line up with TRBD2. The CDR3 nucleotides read TGTGCCAGCAGCTCTAGCGGGGGGGCGACCCAGTACTTC. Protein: CASSSSGGATQYF. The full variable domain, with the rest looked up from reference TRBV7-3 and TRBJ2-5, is GAGVSQTPSNKVTEKGKYVELRCDPISGHTALYWYRQSLGQGPEFLIYFQGTGAADDSGLPNDRFFAVRPEGSVSTLKIQRTERGDSAVYLCASSSSGGATQYFGPGTRLLVL.